The 21 T cell receptor beta chains below come from one sample, sequenced in a study of blood T cells in healthy people across ages. The second PCR ran about 6 to 11 cycles with a sample-barcoded 5' primer and J-beta primers. TCRdb passed the 5' RACE reads through MiXCR, listing each CDR3 protein once. The data contain about 1.4 million distinct CDR3 sequences, approximately 59% of them singletons. Sequencing input: blood. These TCRs come from a man between 18 and 35 years old in good health.

This chain links TRBV2 with TRBJ2-5; possibly TRBD1 for D (7 bases). TRBJ2-7 explains the end of the DNA better; the J call may be wrong. There are 14 residues in the CDR3. CDR1 SNHLY and CDR2 FYNNEI come from the germline V gene. The CDR3 sequence: CASSFTGVGGEQYF. The CDR3 DNA sequence: TGTGCCAGCAGTTTCACAGGGGTGGGGGGCGAGCAGTACTTC.

This rearrangement joins TRBV29-1 to TRBJ1-5, with 8 nucleotides matching TRBD1. Germline CDR1 reads SQVTM; CDR2 reads ANQGSEA. CDR3 length equals 15 residues. Losses at the gene ends were 3 bases for V and 4 bases for J; bases not matched to a gene: 8. CDR3 sequence (DNA): TGCAGCGTTGAGGACGGGACAGGAGGGAATCAGCCCCAGCATTTT. It yields the protein CSVEDGTGGNQPQHF.

Only a few counts were recorded for this clonotype. This rearrangement joins TRBV7-9 to TRBJ2-3; D is uncertain. Germline V gene sequence: CDR1 SEHNR, CDR2 FQNEAQ (reference sequence). V lost 5 bases, J lost 6 bases, and 9 bases lay in between. There are 12 residues in the CDR3. The CDR3 DNA is TGTGCCAGCAGCCATCAGGTGGATACGCAGTATTTT. Residues: CASSHQVDTQYF.

The rearrangement uses TRBV20-1 and TRBJ1-4; weak D call: TRBD1 (5 bases). Germline assignment: CDR1 DFQATT and CDR2 SNEGSKA (reference sequence). The CDR3 consists of 14 residues. The V end was cut by 0 bases, the J end by 4 bases, with 9 bases between. CDR3 in amino acids: CSARDLGDNEKLFF. The CDR3 DNA sequence: TGCAGTGCTAGAGATTTGGGGGATAATGAAAAACTGTTTTTT.

The V call is TRBV6-2 or TRBV6-3, the J call TRBJ2-3; D might be TRBD2 (5 bases). The CDR3 has 14 residues. CDR1 MNHEY and CDR2 SVGEGT come from the germline V gene. Trimming left V 6 bases short and J 6 bases short, with 16 bases between. CDR3 amino acids: CASRRVATSDTQYF. CDR3 DNA: TGTGCCAGCAGGCGGGTTGCCACGTCTGATACGCAGTATTTT.

The chain uses TRBV14 and TRBJ2-1; D call uncertain. CDR1 SGHDN and CDR2 FVKESK come from the germline V gene. The V end lost 4 bases, the J end lost 0 bases, and 10 bases lay between the germline ends. CDR3 length: 15 residues. The CDR3 nucleotides read TGTGCCAGCAGCCCGTCCCCCGGCTCCTACAATGAGCAGTTCTTC. Amino acid sequence: CASSPSPGSYNEQFF.

The CDR3: CASSLGAHHYSYEQYF. CDR3 sequence (DNA): TGCGCCAGCAGCTTGGGCGCTCACCATTACTCCTACGAGCAGTACTTC. The rearrangement uses TRBV5-1 and TRBJ2-7; D is unresolved. Trimming stripped 0 bases from V and 0 bases from J, with 13 bases between. The germline CDR1 and CDR2 sequences are SGHRS and YFSETQ. This CDR3 spans 16 amino acids.

The gene calls are TRBV6-1 and TRBJ2-7; 12 bases line up with TRBD2. The CDR3 consists of 19 residues. Germline values: CDR1 MNHNS, CDR2 SASEGT. After removal of 5 bases from V and 2 bases from J, the junction contained 16 bases not matched to a gene. The CDR3 sequence: CASSPQWDASGRVTYEQYF. The CDR3 bases are TGTGCCAGCAGTCCCCAGTGGGATGCTAGCGGGAGGGTAACCTACGAGCAGTACTTC.

The chain links TRBV29-1 to TRBJ2-2; D unclear. V lost 5 bases, J lost 7 bases, and 5 bases lay in between. The CDR3 totals 10 residues. The germline V gene encodes CDR1 SQVTM and CDR2 ANQGSEA. CDR3: CSVRHGELFF. CDR3 in DNA: TGCAGCGTTAGGCACGGGGAGCTGTTTTTT.

The chain combines TRBV7-2 with TRBJ1-2; D is unresolved. The V end was cut by 2 bases, the J end by 2 bases, with 15 bases between. Germline V CDR1 and CDR2: SGHTA, FQGNSA. The CDR3 covers 16 residues. CDR3 DNA: TGTGCCAGCAGCTTACTAAGTTTAGGGTGGAACTATGGCTACACCTTC. It is translated as CASSLLSLGWNYGYTF.

The rearrangement joins TRBV12-3 or TRBV12-4 to TRBJ1-2; D call uncertain. The CDR3 covers 14 residues. Trimming cost V 5 bases and J 7 bases, with 17 bases left between them. CDR3 protein: CASSPLRRTGGYTF. CDR3 bases: TGTGCCAGCAGTCCCTTAAGGAGGACGGGTGGCTACACCTTC.

V usage is TRBV3-1 and J usage is TRBJ2-7, with no clear D. The germline V gene encodes CDR1 LGHDT and CDR2 YNNKEL (reference sequence). V was clipped by 0 bases and J by 1 base, with 10 bases between them. This CDR3 region has 15 residues. For the CDR3, the DNA is TGTGCCAGCAGCCAAGATGCCCACCATTCCTACGAGCAGTACTTC. Translating gives CASSQDAHHSYEQYF.

This clonotype has only one observation. The chain carries TRBV4-3 and TRBJ1-2; 7 nucleotides match TRBD1. CDR1 and CDR2 (germline): LGHNA, YSLEER. J was trimmed by 2 bases and V by 2 bases; bases with no gene match: 2. CDR3 length equals 14 residues. CDR3 DNA sequence: TGCGCCAGCAGCCAAAGACAGGGAAACTATGGCTACACCTTC. Encoded protein: CASSQRQGNYGYTF.

To note about this clonotype: At one of its ends the junction is not consistent with the germline gene, which may arise from a read error. This sequence joins TRBV7-9 and TRBJ1-6, with D tentatively TRBD1 (5 bases). The V gene's germline CDR1 is SEHNR and CDR2 FQNEAQ (reference sequence). The CDR3 consists of 17 residues. DNA for the CDR3: TGTGCCAGCAGCTTAGCGCTTAACCGGGACGGAAATTCACCCCCCCACTTT. The encoded protein is CASSLALNRDGNSPPHF.

This clonotype has only a few counts. The rearrangement links TRBV4-1 to TRBJ2-5, with D possibly TRBD1 on 5 matching bases. The V end was cut by 4 bases, the J end by 6 bases, with 18 bases between. CDR3 length equals 15 residues. CDR1 is MGHRA, CDR2 YSYEKL, per germline. The CDR3 loop is CASSPEQTERKTQYF. The CDR3 DNA follows: TGCGCCAGCAGCCCGGAACAGACAGAGAGGAAGACCCAGTACTTC.

About this clonotype: A junction end diverges from the germline sequence, so it may reflect a read error. DNA for the CDR3: TGTGCCAGCAGTCCAAACGGGGATAGGCAGTATTTT. Its protein is CASSPNGDRQYF. The V gene is TRBV27, the J gene TRBJ2-3; possibly TRBD2 for D (5 bases). The germline V gene has CDR1 MNHEY and CDR2 SMNVEV (reference sequence). The CDR3 length is 12 residues.

This rearrangement joins TRBV6-2 or TRBV6-3 to TRBJ2-1; TRBD1 agrees at 8 bases. CDR1 is MNHEY and CDR2 is SVGEGT in the germline V gene. CDR3 size: 16 residues. Trimming removed 3 bases from V and 5 bases from J; junction bases left unmatched: 9. This chain's CDR3 is CASSYSTGVIHNEQFF. In DNA form, the CDR3 reads TGTGCCAGCAGTTATTCGACAGGGGTGATCCACAATGAGCAGTTCTTC.

The chain carries TRBV2 and TRBJ2-7, with 7 positions matching TRBD2. Matching the DNA end better, TRBJ2-5 makes the J call doubtful. Germline assignment: CDR1 SNHLY and CDR2 FYNNEI. This CDR3 contains 16 residues. CDR3 loop: CASSPLGRGGKETQYF. In DNA, the CDR3 is TGTGCCAGCAGTCCCCTAGGCCGGGGAGGGAAAGAGACCCAGTACTTC.

The rearrangement joins TRBV29-1 to TRBJ1-2; tentatively, D is TRBD1 (5 bases). This CDR3 comprises 11 residues. Germline assignment: CDR1 SQVTM and CDR2 ANQGSEA. Trimming cost V 7 bases and J 7 bases, with 13 bases left between them. CDR3 loop: CSGQHSGGYTF. The CDR3 region has the DNA TGCAGCGGACAGCATTCTGGTGGCTACACCTTC. The whole variable domain, remainder taken from reference TRBV29-1 and TRBJ1-2, is SAVISQKPSRDICQRGTSLTIQCQVDSQVTMMFWYRQQPGQSLTLIATANQGSEATYESGFVIDKFPISRPNLTFSTLTVSNMSPEDSSIYLCSGQHSGGYTFGSGTRLTVV.

The chain employs TRBV7-8 and TRBJ2-3, with a tentative D call TRBD2 (6 bases). Germline CDR1 is SGHVS and CDR2 is FQNEAQ. This CDR3 is 17 amino acids long. The V gene lost 3 bases and the J gene lost 6 bases, with 22 bases spanning the gap. CDR3 protein: CASSFEARPRGGDTQYF. As DNA, the CDR3 is TGTGCCAGCAGCTTTGAGGCCCGCCCCCGCGGAGGGGATACGCAGTATTTT.

The DNA for the CDR3 is TGTGCCACCAGCAGAGTGGGGGCGGAAAAACTGTTTTTT. Protein product: CATSRVGAEKLFF. J is TRBJ1-4 and V is TRBV15, with TRBD1 as a possible D gene (6 bases). Germline V CDR1 and CDR2: LNHNV, YYDKDF (reference sequence). The CDR3 extends over 13 amino acids. V lost 1 base and J lost 8, with 8 bases in between.